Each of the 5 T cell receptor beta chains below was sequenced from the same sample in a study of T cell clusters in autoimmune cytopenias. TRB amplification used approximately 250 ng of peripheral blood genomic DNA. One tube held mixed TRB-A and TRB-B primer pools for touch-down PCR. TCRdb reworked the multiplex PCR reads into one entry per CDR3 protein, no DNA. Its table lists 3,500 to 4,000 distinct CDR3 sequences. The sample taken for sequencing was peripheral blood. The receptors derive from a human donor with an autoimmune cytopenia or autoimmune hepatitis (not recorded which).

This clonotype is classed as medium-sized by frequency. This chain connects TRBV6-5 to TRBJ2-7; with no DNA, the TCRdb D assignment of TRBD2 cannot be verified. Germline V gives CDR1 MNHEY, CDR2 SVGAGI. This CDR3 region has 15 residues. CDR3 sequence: CASSPHGGFPYEQYF.

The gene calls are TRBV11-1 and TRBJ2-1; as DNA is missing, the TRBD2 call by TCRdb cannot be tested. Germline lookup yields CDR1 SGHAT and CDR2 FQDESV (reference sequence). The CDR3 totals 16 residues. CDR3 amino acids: CASSSRGGQDYNEQFF.

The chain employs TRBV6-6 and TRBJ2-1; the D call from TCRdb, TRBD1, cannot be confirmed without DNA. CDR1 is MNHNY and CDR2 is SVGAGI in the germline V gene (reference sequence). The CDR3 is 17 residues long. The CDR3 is CASSFPPLDSSYNEQFF.

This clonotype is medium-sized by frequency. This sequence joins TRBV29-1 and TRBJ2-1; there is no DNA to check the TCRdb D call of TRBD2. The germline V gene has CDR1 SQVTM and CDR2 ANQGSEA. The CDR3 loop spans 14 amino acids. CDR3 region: CSVLGGRRANEQFF.

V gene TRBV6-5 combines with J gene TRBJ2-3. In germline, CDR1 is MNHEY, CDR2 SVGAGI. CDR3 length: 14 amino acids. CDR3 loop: CASSRNALGDTQYF.